This T cell receptor (beta chain) was documented in a study of blood T cell repertoires in COVID-19. Background on the study: Sources were T cells, B-cell-depleted T cells, or PBMCs; the material itself was cDNA or gDNA.

V was cut by 4 bases and J by 0 bases, with 15 bases left in between. The CDR3 consists of 16 residues. From germline, CDR1 is LNHDA and CDR2 SQIVND (reference sequence). Produced via immunoSEQ multiplex PCR; TCRdb's table is partial and in-frame only. This table holds 200,000 to 250,000 clones, around 89% found once. The sample consisted of peripheral blood. V gene TRBV19 combines with J gene TRBJ1-1; TRBD1 is a possible D gene (5 bases). The TCR originated in a woman in her thirties or forties with acute or convalescent COVID-19. The CDR3 DNA sequence: TGTGCCAGTAGTAGGGGCCTAAGGGCTTTGAACACTGAAGCTTTCTTT. Protein sequence: CASSRGLRALNTEAFF. The entire variable domain, with the rest obtained from reference TRBV19 and TRBJ1-1, is as follows: DGGITQSPKYLFRKEGQNVTLSCEQNLNHDAMYWYRQDPGQGLRLIYYSQIVNDFQKGDIAEGYSVSREKKESFPLTVTSAQKNPTAFYLCASSRGLRALNTEAFFGQGTRLTVV.